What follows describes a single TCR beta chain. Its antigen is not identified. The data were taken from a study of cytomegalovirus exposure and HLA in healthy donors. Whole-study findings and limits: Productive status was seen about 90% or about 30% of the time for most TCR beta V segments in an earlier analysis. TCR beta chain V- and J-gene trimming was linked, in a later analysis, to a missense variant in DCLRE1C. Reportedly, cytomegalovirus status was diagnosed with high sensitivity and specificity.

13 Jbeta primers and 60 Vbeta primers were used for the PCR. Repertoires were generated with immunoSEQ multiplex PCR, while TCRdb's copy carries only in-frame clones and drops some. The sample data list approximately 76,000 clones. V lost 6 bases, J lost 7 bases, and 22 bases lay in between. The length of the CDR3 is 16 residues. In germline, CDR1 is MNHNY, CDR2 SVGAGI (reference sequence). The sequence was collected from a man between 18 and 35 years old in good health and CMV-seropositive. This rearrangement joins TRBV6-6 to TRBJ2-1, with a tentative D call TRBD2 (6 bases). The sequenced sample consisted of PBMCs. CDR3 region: CASSQTLSGSINEQFF. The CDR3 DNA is TGTGCCAGCAGCCAAACCCTTAGCGGCTCGATAAATGAGCAGTTCTTC.